This T cell receptor (beta chain) is from a study of blood T cell repertoires in COVID-19. In the study overall: Italy, Spain and the United States were the sources of the convalescent and acute COVID-19 samples. T cells, B-cell-depleted T cells, or PBMCs provided the cDNA or gDNA that served as material.

Some clones are missing from TCRdb's copy, which holds only in-frame ones; the method was immunoSEQ multiplex PCR. The table lists 110,000 to 150,000 clones, about 86% of them singletons. CDR3 size: 19 residues. J gave up 5 bases and V 2 bases, and 18 bases lay outside the gene matches. Germline V gene data show CDR1 as MNHEY and CDR2 as SVGEGT. The rearrangement joins TRBV6-2 or TRBV6-3 to TRBJ1-5, with 7 bases identical to TRBD1. This TCR was recovered from a woman aged 60-75 years with acute or convalescent COVID-19. Sequences were obtained from peripheral blood. CDR3 loop: CASSYLPGTALQRYQPQHF. The CDR3, as DNA: TGTGCCAGCAGTTACCTACCCGGGACAGCACTCCAACGGTATCAGCCCCAGCATTTT.